This is a list of T cell receptor beta chains from one sample in a study of monozygotic twins with inflammatory bowel disease. After re-calling the 5' RACE reads, TCRdb lists one entry per CDR3 protein, DNA absent. This table lists some 400,000 distinct CDR3 sequences. The sequenced sample was blood. Source of these receptors: a human donor with ulcerative colitis or Crohn's disease, or a healthy co-twin of an affected twin (not recorded which). The CDR3 runs from the conserved cysteine through the conserved F or W.

TRBV7-9,TRBJ1-5,16,CASSQGGSGGNQPQHF
TRBV20-1,TRBJ2-5,12,CSASGGQETQYF
TRBV27,TRBJ1-4,13,CASSRSLGEKLFF
TRBV9,TRBJ1-1,14,CASSEQVMNTEAFF
TRBV7-9,TRBJ2-1,15,CASSGDRVLNNEQFF
TRBV25-1,TRBJ2-1,14,CASSEAPSYNEQFF
TRBV5-1,TRBJ2-1,14,CASSTSGISNEQFF
TRBV6-6,TRBJ2-3,12,CASPGDTDTQYF
TRBV12-3/TRBV12-4,TRBJ2-6,15,CAIGYTYSGANVLTF
TRBV20-1,TRBJ1-2,13,CSARETLTYGYTF
TRBV7-9,TRBJ2-7,15,CASSYIGTATYEQYF
TRBV5-1,TRBJ2-1,15,CASSDGQVSYNEQFF
TRBV7-9,TRBJ2-3,14,CASSLGHGKDTQYF
TRBV2,TRBJ1-5,19,CASSETVVGGGHSNQPQHF
TRBV20-1,TRBJ2-1,13,CSAGRPKFNEQFF
TRBV7-2,TRBJ1-2,15,CASSWNREGTGGYTF
TRBV5-1,TRBJ1-2,13,CASSLEGDSGYTF
TRBV5-1,TRBJ2-3,15,CASSRWEKGTDTQYF
TRBV4-2,TRBJ2-2,16,CASSQDIGQNTGELFF
TRBV7-9,TRBJ1-2,16,CASSPQDRISYYGYTF
TRBV7-9,TRBJ1-3,16,CASSSDRGFSGNTIYF
TRBV5-6,TRBJ1-3,15,CASSFFGQGENTIYF
TRBV12-3/TRBV12-4,TRBJ2-3,17,CASSPTGLAGVTDTQYF
TRBV7-2,TRBJ2-2,14,CASSLRTGTGELFF
TRBV3-1,TRBJ2-1,17,CASSQEGGGSSYNEQFF
TRBV5-1,TRBJ2-5,13,CASSSPSQETQYF
TRBV28,TRBJ2-1,11,CASSFEDFKFF
TRBV3-1,TRBJ2-5,15,CASSLIGAPEETQYF
TRBV2,TRBJ2-3,13,CASRKPGTDTQYF
TRBV11-2,TRBJ2-5,14,CASSLRQAGETQYF
TRBV5-1,TRBJ1-3,13,CASSLTEGNTIYF
TRBV28,TRBJ2-1,15,CASSLGEALFRAQFF
TRBV5-1,TRBJ2-5,15,CASSLFRGDQETQYF
TRBV20-1,TRBJ2-6,12,CSGFPGANVLTF
TRBV5-1,TRBJ1-1,14,CASSYAGGLTEAFF
TRBV12-3/TRBV12-4,TRBJ1-3,15,CASTPTGVSGNTIYF
TRBV7-8,TRBJ2-2,12,CASSHPAGELLF
TRBV28,TRBJ1-3,14,CASTKTSSGNTIYF
TRBV19,TRBJ1-5,17,CASSIDRSRARDQPQHF
TRBV12-3/TRBV12-4,TRBJ2-6,13,CASARSGANVLTF
TRBV9,TRBJ2-3,15,CASSLSGYSTDTQYF